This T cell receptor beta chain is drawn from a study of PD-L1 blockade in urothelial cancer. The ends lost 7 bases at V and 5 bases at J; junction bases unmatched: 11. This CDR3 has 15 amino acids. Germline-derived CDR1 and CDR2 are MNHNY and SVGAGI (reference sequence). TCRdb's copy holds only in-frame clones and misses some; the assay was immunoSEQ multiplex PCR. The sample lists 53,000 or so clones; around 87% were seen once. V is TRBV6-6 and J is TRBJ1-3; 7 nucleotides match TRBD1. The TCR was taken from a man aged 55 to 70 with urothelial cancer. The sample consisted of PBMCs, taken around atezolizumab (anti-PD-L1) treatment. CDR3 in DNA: TGTGCCAGCATGCTAACCGGGACAGTTAGAAACACCATATATTTT. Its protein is CASMLTGTVRNTIYF.